Below are 26 T cell receptor beta chains sequenced from a single sample in a study of molecular identifiers for immune sequencing clone quantification. TCRdb used MiXCR to reprocess the PCR reads, holding one entry per CDR3 protein. This sample has about 640,000 distinct CDR3 sequences, with about 20% found just once. Source material: naive CD8+ T cells from blood, with Jurkat cell RNA spiked in. The subset was: FACS-sorted CD8+CD4-CCR7+CD45RA+ naive T cells. All receptors derive from a human donor in good health. Some libraries in this study had Jurkat cell RNA spiked in.

The V gene is TRBV13, the J gene TRBJ2-3, with 11 bases fitting TRBD2. The J segment lost 2 bases and the V segment lost 4 bases, leaving 5 bases of the junction unmatched. The germline V gene has CDR1 PRHDT and CDR2 FYEKMQ (reference sequence). This CDR3 contains 16 residues. The CDR3 sequence is CASSSLAGGNTDTQYF. CDR3 in DNA: TGTGCCAGCAGCTCGCTAGCGGGAGGTAACACAGATACGCAGTATTTT.

Comment on this clonotype: Since a much larger clone is just one base distant, this may be a read error. The rearrangement uses TRBV14 and TRBJ2-7, with TRBD2 matching over 8 bases. The V gene's germline CDR1 is SGHDN and CDR2 FVKESK. The CDR3 spans 12 residues. Germline trimming cut 4 bases from V and 6 bases from J; bases unmatched to any gene: 2. The CDR3 DNA sequence: TGTGCCAGCAGCCGAGCGGGAGTCGAGCAGTACTTC. This encodes CASSRAGVEQYF.

This chain connects TRBV27 to TRBJ2-7; no firm D call. This CDR3 is built from 13 residues. V dropped 5 bases and J dropped 2 bases, with 10 bases sitting between them. The germline V gene has CDR1 MNHEY and CDR2 SMNVEV (reference sequence). Here the CDR3 reads CASSLISPYEQYF. The CDR3 DNA is TGTGCCAGCAGTCTGATCAGCCCCTACGAGCAGTACTTC.

This clonotype was seen ten or more times. The chain combines TRBV9 with TRBJ2-6; 10 bases agree with TRBD1. From germline, CDR1 is SGDLS and CDR2 YYNGEE. The V gene end was trimmed by 4 bases and the J gene end by 2 bases; junction bases not matched to a gene: 12. This CDR3 spans 19 amino acids. CDR3 in amino acids: CASSPTGTGVLAGANVLTF. The CDR3 coding sequence is TGTGCCAGCAGCCCGACCGGGACAGGGGTGTTGGCTGGGGCCAACGTCCTGACTTTC.

The CDR3 spells CASRGGIRTEAFF. In nucleotides, the CDR3 is TGTGCCAGCAGGGGGGGGATTAGGACTGAAGCTTTCTTT. V usage is TRBV27 and J usage is TRBJ1-1; TRBD1 is a possible D gene (5 bases). This CDR3 contains 13 residues. Germline V gives CDR1 MNHEY, CDR2 SMNVEV (reference sequence). Trimming took 6 bases from V and 5 from J, leaving 13 bases between them.

This clonotype appeared a single time. The V gene is TRBV21-1, the J gene TRBJ2-7; the D call TRBD1 from the table was never checked on the DNA. TRBV21-1 is shown as a pseudogene. CDR3 size: 17 residues. This chain's CDR3 is CASSKEGITRTHYEQYF. The CDR3 region has the DNA TGTGCCAGCAGCAAAGAGGGGATAACTAGAACCCACTACGAGCAGTACTTC.

This clonotype was seen a handful of times. This chain links TRBV12-3 or TRBV12-4 with TRBJ1-3; D not certain. The germline V and J ends were trimmed by 8 bases and 2 bases, with 10 bases remaining between them. The CDR3 length is 13 residues. CDR3 coding DNA: TGTGCCAGCGTCGTCAGAGCTGGAAACACCATATATTTT. Translation gives CASVVRAGNTIYF.

For this clonotype: Germline is not matched at one junction end, which may reflect a read error. V usage is TRBV6-2 or TRBV6-3 and J usage is TRBJ2-2, with a tentative D call TRBD2 (5 bases). The CDR3 has 13 residues. The V gene's germline CDR1 is MNHEY and CDR2 SVGEGT. The CDR3 DNA reads TGTGCCAGCAGCTGGACTTCCACCGGGGAGCTGCTTTTT. Amino acid sequence: CASSWTSTGELLF.

For this clonotype: Just one base apart from a much larger clone, this may be a read error. CDR3 bases: TGTGCCAGCAGTTACCCAAGGGGGTCCAATCAGCCCCAGCATTTT. It translates to CASSYPRGSNQPQHF. The gene calls are TRBV6-2 or TRBV6-3 and TRBJ1-5; possible D gene TRBD1, 6 bases. The germline V gene encodes CDR1 MNHEY and CDR2 SVGEGT. The CDR3 length is 15 residues. Trimming left V 2 bases short and J 3 bases short, with 11 bases between.

This clonotype was counted at least ten times. The chain links TRBV7-9 to TRBJ2-5; 7 bases align to TRBD1. J gave up 0 bases and V 5 bases, and 6 bases lay outside the gene matches. The CDR3 length is 15 residues. Germline-derived CDR1 and CDR2 are SEHNR and FQNEAQ (reference sequence). CDR3 in DNA: TGTGCCAGCAGCGCTCTGACAGGGTACCAAGAGACCCAGTACTTC. It translates to CASSALTGYQETQYF.

This clonotype was observed a few times. This chain uses TRBV12-3 or TRBV12-4 with TRBJ2-2; perhaps TRBD1 as D (6 bases). The CDR3 length is 15 residues. V lost 4 bases to trimming and J lost 0 bases, with 9 bases between them. CDR3 bases: TGTGCCAGCAGTTCCCAGGGGCCGAACACCGGGGAGCTGTTTTTT. The encoded protein is CASSSQGPNTGELFF.

V usage is TRBV6-5 and J usage is TRBJ1-1; 8 nucleotides match TRBD1. Germline CDR1 is MNHEY and CDR2 is SVGAGI. J lost 0 bases, V lost 5 bases, and 5 bases had no gene match. This CDR3 is built from 15 residues. The CDR3 DNA reads as TGTGCCAGCAGTCCTCACAGGGGGATGAACACTGAAGCTTTCTTT. It codes for CASSPHRGMNTEAFF.

This clonotype came up once. No conserved phenylalanine or tryptophan ends this CDR3, so it is likely a read error. The chain carries TRBV7-9 and TRBJ1-4; D might be TRBD1 (5 bases). Germline V gene data show CDR1 as SEHNR and CDR2 as FQNEAQ (reference sequence). This CDR3 region has 13 residues. CDR3 sequence reads: CAGSLGVAEKLFS. The CDR3 DNA follows: TGTGCCGGCAGCTTAGGGGTCGCTGAAAAACTGTTTTCT.

The chain employs TRBV4-1 and TRBJ2-5; D gene uncertain. The germline CDR1 and CDR2 sequences are MGHRA and YSYEKL. Trimming pared 0 bases from V and 5 bases from J, leaving 13 bases between. The CDR3 spans 15 residues. The CDR3 DNA is TGCGCCAGCAGCCAAGACCGGGTCGGCGGCGAGACCCAGTACTTC. This sequence encodes CASSQDRVGGETQYF.

The V call is TRBV11-3, the J call TRBJ1-2; D remains unclear. Between the trimmed V and J ends, which lost 0 bases and 1 base, there was a span of 12 bases. Germline V gene lookup returns CDR1 SGHNT and CDR2 YENEEA. The CDR3 is 16 residues long. CDR3 nucleotide sequence: TGTGCCAGCAGCTTAGATGGCCCAACAGATAACTATGGCTACACCTTC. Protein sequence: CASSLDGPTDNYGYTF. Using reference TRBV11-3 and TRBJ1-2 for the parts outside the CDR3, the full variable domain is EAGVVQSPRYKIIEKKQPVAFWCNPISGHNTLYWYLQNLGQGPELLIRYENEEAVDDSQLPKDRFSAERLKGVDSTLKIQPAELGDSAVYLCASSLDGPTDNYGYTFGSGTRLTVV.

On this clonotype itself: With a much larger clone just one base away, this may be a read error. V usage is TRBV12-3 or TRBV12-4 and J usage is TRBJ2-3; D may be TRBD1 or TRBD2 (5 bases each). V was clipped by 8 bases and J by 7 bases, with 19 bases between them. The CDR3 runs to 14 residues. The CDR3 here is CASGAGAQLNTQYF. The CDR3 coding sequence is TGTGCCAGCGGGGCCGGGGCCCAGCTTAATACGCAGTATTTT.

The V and J genes are TRBV6-1 and TRBJ1-5, with D uncertain. The V gene's germline CDR1 is MNHNS and CDR2 SASEGT. V lost 1 base to trimming and J lost 3 bases, with 7 bases between them. CDR3 size: 14 residues. The CDR3 loop reads CASSEGRYNQPQHF. The DNA for the CDR3 is TGTGCCAGCAGTGAAGGCCGGTACAATCAGCCCCAGCATTTT.

This CDR3 is CASSDPGQVYSYEQYF. The CDR3 DNA reads TGTGCCAGCAGCGACCCGGGACAGGTATACTCCTACGAGCAGTACTTC. The chain employs TRBV7-9 and TRBJ2-7, with 8 bases matching TRBD1. Germline V lookup: CDR1 SEHNR, CDR2 FQNEAQ (reference sequence). The J segment lost 0 bases and the V segment lost 5 bases, leaving 9 bases of the junction unmatched. The length of the CDR3 is 16 residues.

A word on this clonotype: A much larger clone differs by one base, so this may be a read error. This chain joins TRBV7-9 and TRBJ2-3; 9 bases line up with TRBD1. Per the germline V gene, CDR1 is SEHNR and CDR2 is FQNEAQ (reference sequence). Trimming took 4 bases from V and 5 from J; bases not matched to a gene: 4. CDR3 length: 14 amino acids. The CDR3 DNA follows: TGTGCCAGCAGCTCACGGACAGGGGAAGATACGCAGTATTTT. Residues: CASSSRTGEDTQYF.

In regard to this clonotype: Germline and junction disagree at one end, which may indicate a read error. The rearrangement joins TRBV5-6 to TRBJ2-7; D not resolved. This CDR3 contains 13 residues. The V gene's germline CDR1 is SGHDT and CDR2 YYEEEE. CDR3 region: CTSSLVQSYEQYF. CDR3 coding DNA: TGTACCAGCAGCTTGGTTCAGTCCTACGAGCAGTACTTC.

In regard to this clonotype: No conserved phenylalanine or tryptophan ends this CDR3, so it is likely a read error. The V call is TRBV5-3, the J call TRBJ2-7; D might be TRBD1 (6 bases). TRBV5-3 is recorded as an ORF, its role being uncertain. The CDR3 totals 15 residues. Trimming cost V 8 bases and J 2 bases, with 20 bases left between them. The CDR3 DNA is TGTGCCAGCAGCGTGTACCTACGGACAGCCTACGAGCAGTACCTC. Translated, it gives CASSVYLRTAYEQYL.

This clonotype was counted a few times. The chain recombines TRBV9 with TRBJ2-7; 7 nucleotides match TRBD1. The CDR3 covers 13 residues. With V trimmed by 4 bases and J by 5 bases, 6 bases remained unmatched. The germline V gene encodes CDR1 SGDLS and CDR2 YYNGEE. CDR3 DNA: TGTGCCAGCAGCCCCGGGACAGCCAACGAGCAGTACTTC. It is translated as CASSPGTANEQYF. Together with reference TRBV9 and TRBJ2-7, the CDR3 gives the full variable domain: DSGVTQTPKHLITATGQRVTLRCSPRSGDLSVYWYQQSLDQGLQFLIQYYNGEERAKGNILERFSAQQFPDLHSELNLSSLELGDSALYFCASSPGTANEQYFGPGTRLTVT.

This clonotype has ten or more counts. The chain has TRBV29-1 and TRBJ1-2; D call uncertain. The germline V gene has CDR1 SQVTM and CDR2 ANQGSEA. The ends were cut back, 3 bases at V and 5 bases at J, with 16 bases in the middle. The CDR3 loop spans 14 amino acids. CDR3 amino acids: CSVDGPPDDYGYTF. CDR3 coding DNA: TGCAGCGTTGATGGGCCCCCCGATGATTATGGCTACACCTTC.

With regard to this clonotype: This may be a read error, as it is one base from a much larger clone. This is likely a read error, given that the CDR3 carries no conserved phenylalanine or tryptophan at its end. V is TRBV13 and J is TRBJ2-3, with a weak D call TRBD1 (6 bases). CDR1 PRHDT and CDR2 FYEKMQ come from the germline V gene (reference sequence). The CDR3 is 16 amino acids. The V end lost 5 bases, the J end lost 0 bases, and 15 bases lay between the germline ends. Here the CDR3 DNA reads TGTGCCAGCAGCGGATGGGACACAAAAAGCACAGATACGCAGTATTTG. This gives the protein CASSGWDTKSTDTQYL.

The genes are TRBV6-1 and TRBJ1-2, with D tentatively TRBD1 (6 bases). The CDR3 has 14 amino acids. Deletions cut 8 bases from V and 4 bases from J, with 17 bases between. Germline V gene sequence: CDR1 MNHNS, CDR2 SASEGT. The CDR3 reads CASGAGAGFYGYTF. The CDR3, as DNA: TGTGCCAGCGGCGCAGGGGCAGGGTTCTATGGCTACACCTTC.

This clonotype has at least ten counts. The chain recombines TRBV6-1 with TRBJ1-1, with 7 bases that match TRBD1. V lost 4 bases and J lost 5; bases outside the gene matches: 13. This CDR3 contains 16 residues. The germline CDR1 and CDR2 sequences are MNHNS and SASEGT. DNA for the CDR3: TGTGCCAGCAGTGGACCCGGACAGGTAGCAGGGACTGAAGCTTTCTTT. It codes for CASSGPGQVAGTEAFF.